This TCR beta chain comes out of a study of T cell repertoires in cytomegalovirus infection. Study as a whole: Indicated by public TCR beta signatures were CMV infection and matching HLA type. Study results and caveats: In two of eight donors, the top clonotype was HLA-C-restricted CMV-specific. The study identified carriers of CMV plus the relevant HLA from cumulative public TCR beta family frequency.

This clonotype was counted many times. Its specificity is not known. Trimming pared 1 base from V and 4 bases from J, leaving 11 bases between. Germline CDR1 and CDR2: SGHVS and FQNEAQ. The CDR3 runs 14 residues. TCRdb re-called the reads through MiXCR, storing one row per CDR3 protein. The sample carries about 60,000 distinct CDR3 sequences, about a third recorded once. Source material: PBMCs, sequenced either directly or after in vitro stimulation (not recorded which). The chain links TRBV7-8 to TRBJ2-7, with D hard to call. This receptor was obtained from a human donor in good health (CMV status not recorded). Some clones in this sample may be carry-over from other donors' samples. The CDR3 protein is CASSLGLGMYEQYF. CDR3 DNA: TGTGCCAGCAGCTTAGGGCTAGGGATGTACGAGCAGTACTTC.